One sample yielded the 25 T cell receptor beta chains listed below, sequenced in a study of control samples from healthy donors and cancer patients. Assay used: immunoSEQ multiplex PCR; TCRdb lists only in-frame clones, some missing. The table includes around 140,000 clones, just under 90% detected once. Input material: PBMCs. The receptors here all came from a man aged 45-60 years with head and neck cancer.

This chain uses TRBV2 with TRBJ2-6; D gene uncertain. Germline assignment: CDR1 SNHLY and CDR2 FYNNEI. CDR3 length: 15 amino acids. Trimming removed 8 bases at V and 2 bases at J, with 13 bases between. Here the CDR3 reads CASGTPQTGANVLTF. The DNA for the CDR3 is TGTGCCAGCGGAACCCCACAAACTGGGGCCAACGTCCTGACTTTC.

The V call is TRBV11-2, the J call TRBJ2-3, with 12 bases aligning to TRBD2. V was clipped by 5 bases and J by 6 bases; unmatched bases: 6. The V gene's germline CDR1 is SGHAT and CDR2 FQNNGV. This CDR3 contains 15 residues. Written as DNA, the CDR3 is TGTGCCAGCAGCAGGACTAGCGGGGAAACGGATACGCAGTATTTT. Its protein is CASSRTSGETDTQYF.

This chain joins TRBV18 and TRBJ2-1, with no clear D. The length of the CDR3 is 13 residues. Trimming took 3 bases from V and 3 from J, leaving 6 bases between them. CDR1 KGHSH and CDR2 LQKENI come from the germline V gene. The CDR3 here is CASSPGGYNEQFF. DNA for the CDR3: TGTGCCAGCTCACCCGGCGGCTACAATGAGCAGTTCTTC.

The chain combines TRBV18 with TRBJ2-1; no clear D. Germline assignment: CDR1 KGHSH and CDR2 LQKENI. The germline V and J ends were trimmed by 0 bases and 9 bases, with 12 bases remaining between them. This CDR3 comprises 14 residues. The CDR3 sequence: CASSPPYDGSEQFF. For the CDR3, the DNA is TGTGCCAGCTCACCACCTTACGACGGCAGTGAGCAGTTCTTC.

This chain links TRBV7-9 with TRBJ1-1, with 9 bases matching TRBD1. Germline V gene lookup returns CDR1 SEHNR and CDR2 FQNEAQ (reference sequence). This CDR3 spans 15 amino acids. V shed 5 bases, J shed 7 bases, and the junction held 11 bases outside the gene matches. For the CDR3, the DNA is TGTGCCAGCAGCCGTCCCGGGACAGGGTTTGATGAAGCTTTCTTT. The encoded protein is CASSRPGTGFDEAFF.

This clone was observed a single time. This chain joins TRBV3-1 (or the pseudogene TRBV3-2) and TRBJ2-7; D may correspond to TRBD1 or TRBD2 (5 bases each). Germline values: CDR1 LGHDT, CDR2 YNNKEL (reference sequence). CDR3 length: 15 residues. V shed 4 bases and J shed 2 bases, with 15 bases lying between them. The CDR3 sequence: CASSPSWDGAYEQYF. The CDR3 DNA is TGTGCCAGCAGCCCGTCCTGGGACGGAGCCTACGAGCAGTACTTC.

The rearrangement uses TRBV7-9 and TRBJ1-4, with D tentatively TRBD1 (5 bases). The CDR3 is made up of 15 amino acids. Germline assignment: CDR1 SEHNR and CDR2 FQNEAQ (reference sequence). Trimming shortened V by 5 bases and J by 6 bases, and 16 bases separated the two germline ends. CDR3 residues: CASSARQGSDEKLFF. In nucleotides, the CDR3 is TGTGCCAGCAGCGCCCGTCAGGGAAGCGATGAAAAACTGTTTTTT.

This chain links TRBV28 with TRBJ2-7, with D possibly matching TRBD1 (5 bases). Trimming stripped 1 base from V and 1 base from J, with 11 bases between. The CDR3 covers 15 residues. Germline V gives CDR1 MDHEN, CDR2 SYDVKM. This chain's CDR3 is CASSLSPGQSYEQYF. The CDR3, as DNA: TGTGCCAGCAGTTTATCTCCAGGGCAATCCTACGAGCAGTACTTC. Complete variable domain (other parts from reference TRBV28 and TRBJ2-7): DVKVTQSSRYLVKRTGEKVFLECVQDMDHENMFWYRQDPGLGLRLIYFSYDVKMKEKGDIPEGYSVSREKKERFSLILESASTNQTSMYLCASSLSPGQSYEQYFGPGTRLTVT.

The chain employs TRBV5-4 and TRBJ2-1; no reliable D call. Per germline, CDR1 SGHNT and CDR2 YYREEE (reference sequence). The CDR3 totals 11 residues. Trimming took 3 bases from V and 7 from J, leaving 5 bases between them. The DNA for the CDR3 is TGTGCCAGCAGCTCCGGGAATGAGCAGTTCTTC. Translation: CASSSGNEQFF.

About this clone: Other DNA sequences in this sample translate to the same CDR3. The chain is built from TRBV19 and TRBJ2-2, with 7 bases fitting TRBD2. Germline values: CDR1 LNHDA, CDR2 SQIVND (reference sequence). The CDR3 is 12 residues long. The junction had 2 bases not matched to a gene; V was cut back by 6 bases and J by 7 bases. CDR3 nucleotides: TGTGCCAGTAGGGGGGGGGACGGGGAGCTGTTTTTT. The encoded protein is CASRGGDGELFF.

The chain has TRBV28 and TRBJ2-7; D not certain. Between the trimmed V and J ends, which lost 3 bases and 1 base, there was a span of 13 bases. Looked up from germline, CDR1 is MDHEN and CDR2 is SYDVKM. The CDR3 contains 15 residues. CDR3 in DNA: TGTGCCAGCAGTTTCAGGTTAGGGATTTCCTACGAGCAGTACTTC. Amino acids: CASSFRLGISYEQYF.

The gene calls are TRBV19 and TRBJ2-1, with D perhaps being TRBD1 or TRBD2 (6 bases each). The length of the CDR3 is 15 residues. The germline V gene encodes CDR1 LNHDA and CDR2 SQIVND (reference sequence). The V end lost 3 bases, the J end lost 2 bases, and 11 bases lay between the germline ends. The CDR3 bases are TGTGCCAGTAGTATTGAGGGGGGCACCTACAATGAGCAGTTCTTC. Translating gives CASSIEGGTYNEQFF.

The chain combines TRBV24-1 with TRBJ2-1, with D hard to call. The CDR3 loop spans 16 amino acids. V was clipped by 4 bases and J by 0 bases, with 12 bases between them. Germline CDR1 is KGHDR and CDR2 is SFDVKD. CDR3 residues: CATSDPRASSYNEQFF. Written as DNA, the CDR3 is TGTGCCACCAGTGACCCAAGGGCCAGCTCCTACAATGAGCAGTTCTTC.

The J gene is TRBJ2-3, the V gene TRBV5-6, with no clear D. Germline V lookup: CDR1 SGHDT, CDR2 YYEEEE. The V end lost 3 bases, the J end lost 4 bases, and 18 bases lay between the germline ends. This CDR3 has 16 residues. CDR3 in amino acids: CASSSDGSSRADTQYF. Written as DNA, the CDR3 is TGTGCCAGCAGCTCGGATGGCTCGTCGCGTGCAGATACGCAGTATTTT.

The chain carries TRBV6-5 and TRBJ1-1; 9 nucleotides line up with TRBD1. This CDR3 spans 14 amino acids. CDR1 is MNHEY, CDR2 SVGAGI, per germline. The CDR3 is CATRGTGKDTEAFF. DNA for the CDR3: TGTGCAACACGAGGGACAGGGAAGGACACTGAAGCTTTCTTT.

Of note for this clone: At the DNA level, this CDR3 is encoded by other sequences in the same sample as well. The chain links TRBV5-1 to TRBJ2-1; 10 bases are shared with TRBD2. Per germline, CDR1 SGHRS and CDR2 YFSETQ. The V segment lost 4 bases and the J segment 0 bases; nucleotides outside the gene matches: 1. The CDR3 is made up of 15 amino acids. The CDR3 region is CASSASGSSYNEQFF. For the CDR3, the DNA is TGCGCCAGCAGCGCTAGCGGGAGCTCCTACAATGAGCAGTTCTTC.

The chain carries TRBV6-5 and TRBJ2-7; 7 bases are a match to TRBD1. Germline CDR1 and CDR2: MNHEY and SVGAGI. V lost 4 bases, J lost 0 bases, and 3 bases stayed unmatched. The CDR3 totals 14 residues. CDR3 in amino acids: CASSSGQFSYEQYF. The DNA for the CDR3 is TGTGCCAGCAGTTCGGGACAGTTCTCCTACGAGCAGTACTTC.

This chain joins TRBV10-2 and TRBJ1-1, with D uncertain. V was clipped by 7 bases and J by 1 base, with 7 bases between them. The CDR3 consists of 12 residues. Looked up from germline, CDR1 is WSHSY and CDR2 is SAAADI. CDR3 protein: CASTTGNTEAFF. The CDR3, as DNA: TGCGCCAGCACCACGGGGAACACTGAAGCTTTCTTT.

The rearrangement joins TRBV10-2 to TRBJ2-7; D might be TRBD2 (5 bases). V gave up 2 bases and J gave up 0 bases, with 5 bases separating them. The CDR3 extends over 13 amino acids. Germline CDR1 WSHSY, CDR2 SAAADI. The CDR3 DNA is TGCGCCAGCAGTGAGGAGGGCTCCTACGAGCAGTACTTC. This codes for CASSEEGSYEQYF.

The V call is TRBV10-1, the J call TRBJ2-3, with no clear D. This CDR3 is built from 11 residues. The V gene lost 5 bases and the J gene lost 10 bases, with 10 bases spanning the gap. CDR1 is WNHNN and CDR2 is SYGVQD in the germline V gene (reference sequence). DNA for the CDR3: TGCGCCAGCAGTAACAGCCCCGCGCAGTATTTT. Translating it yields CASSNSPAQYF.

For the CDR3, the DNA is TGTGCCAGCAGCCAATCGGGACCTGAAGCTTTCTTT. It codes for CASSQSGPEAFF. The gene calls are TRBV16 and TRBJ1-1, with TRBD1 as a possible D gene (5 bases). Germline V gives CDR1 KGHSY, CDR2 FQNENV. The CDR3 totals 12 residues. Trimming removed 0 bases from V and 6 bases from J, with 5 bases in between.

The rearrangement joins TRBV28 to TRBJ1-2; 10 positions agree with TRBD1. The germline gives CDR1 MDHEN, CDR2 SYDVKM. Losses at the gene ends were 3 bases for V and 3 bases for J; bases not matched to a gene: 7. The CDR3 totals 16 residues. CDR3 bases: TGTGCCAGCAGTTTCGACAGGGGGCCTTGGGACTATGGCTACACCTTC. As protein: CASSFDRGPWDYGYTF.

This clone was picked up one time. The V call is TRBV10-1, the J call TRBJ2-3; TRBD1 is a possible D gene (5 bases). Germline V gene data show CDR1 as WNHNN and CDR2 as SYGVQD (reference sequence). Trimming left V 5 bases short and J 4 bases short, with 16 bases between. This CDR3 has 15 residues. CDR3 residues: CASSQATVGPDTQYF. The CDR3 DNA reads as TGCGCCAGCAGTCAGGCGACCGTGGGGCCAGATACGCAGTATTTT.

J is TRBJ2-5 and V is TRBV7-9, with 7 bases identical to TRBD2. The CDR3 runs to 14 residues. Trimming at V came to 6 bases and at J to 5 bases, leaving 9 bases not matched to a gene. Germline-derived CDR1 and CDR2 are SEHNR and FQNEAQ (reference sequence). CDR3 residues: CASRGVEGGETQYF. CDR3 nucleotide sequence: TGTGCCAGCAGAGGGGTAGAGGGAGGGGAGACCCAGTACTTC.

CDR3 in DNA: TGTGCTAGTGGTTTCTCAGGGGCGTATGGCTACACCTTC. Amino acid sequence: CASGFSGAYGYTF. The chain couples TRBV12-5 to TRBJ1-2, with a tentative D call TRBD1 (6 bases). Germline V gives CDR1 LGHNT, CDR2 FRNRAP. V was pared by 3 bases and J by 5 bases, with 10 bases between. The CDR3 is made up of 13 amino acids.